The clone carrying this T cell receptor beta chain has at least ten counts. This sample is part of a study of read filtering for tumor transcriptome and immune sequencing. In the study overall: The cohort had 17 men and more than 13 women aged about 45 to 80, mean about 70 years. After DNase treatment, RNA was made into whole-transcriptome libraries.

The germline V gene encodes CDR1 SQVTM and CDR2 ANQGSEA. The CDR3 length is 15 residues. V was pared by 1 base and J by 7 bases, with 9 bases of the junction left unmatched. From approximately 400 ng of RNA, a library with molecular barcoded alpha/delta and beta/gamma adaptors was made. Each CDR3 protein gets one entry after TCRdb re-called the reads with MiXCR. This table holds around 20,000 distinct CDR3 sequences, approximately 20% found once. The J gene is TRBJ2-2, the V gene TRBV29-1; TRBD2 aligns across 7 bases. The TCR was taken from a donor over 35 with multiple myeloma. The sequenced sample consisted of a population of CD138-negative cells sorted from bone marrow. CDR3 nucleotides: TGCAGCGTTGAAGTGGAGGGAGGGATTGGCGGGGAGCTGTTTTTT. This sequence encodes CSVEVEGGIGGELFF.